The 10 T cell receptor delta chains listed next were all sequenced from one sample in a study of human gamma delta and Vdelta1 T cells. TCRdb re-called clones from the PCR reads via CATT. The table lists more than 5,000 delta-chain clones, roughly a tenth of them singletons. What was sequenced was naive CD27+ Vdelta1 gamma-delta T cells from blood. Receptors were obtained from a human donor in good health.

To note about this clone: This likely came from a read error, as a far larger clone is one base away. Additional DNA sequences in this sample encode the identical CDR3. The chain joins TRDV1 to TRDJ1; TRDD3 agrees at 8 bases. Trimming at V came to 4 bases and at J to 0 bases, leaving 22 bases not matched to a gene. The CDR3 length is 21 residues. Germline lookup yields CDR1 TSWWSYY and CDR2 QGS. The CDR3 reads CALGALKVPSTGGPYTDKLIF. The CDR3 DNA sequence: TGTGCTCTTGGGGCCCTTAAGGTTCCCAGTACTGGGGGCCCTTACACCGATAAACTCATCTTT.

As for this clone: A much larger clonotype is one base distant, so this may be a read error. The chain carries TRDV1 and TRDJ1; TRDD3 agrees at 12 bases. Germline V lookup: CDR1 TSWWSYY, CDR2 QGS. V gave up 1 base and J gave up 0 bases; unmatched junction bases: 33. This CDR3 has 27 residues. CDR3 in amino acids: CALGEHNPYSSLGDTRIRRRHTDKLIF. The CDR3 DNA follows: TGTGCTCTTGGGGAACACAACCCATATTCCTCACTGGGGGATACTAGGATCCGCAGAAGGCACACCGATAAACTCATCTTT.

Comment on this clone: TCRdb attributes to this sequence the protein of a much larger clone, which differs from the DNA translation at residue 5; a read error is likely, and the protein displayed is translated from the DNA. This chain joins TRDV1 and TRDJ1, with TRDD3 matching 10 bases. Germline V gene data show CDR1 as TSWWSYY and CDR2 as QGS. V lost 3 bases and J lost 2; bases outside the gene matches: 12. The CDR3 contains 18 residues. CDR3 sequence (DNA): TGTGCTCTTGGGGACCTAAGCCGCAGGGGGATACGAACCGATAAACTCATCTTT. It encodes CALGDLSRRGIRTDKLIF.

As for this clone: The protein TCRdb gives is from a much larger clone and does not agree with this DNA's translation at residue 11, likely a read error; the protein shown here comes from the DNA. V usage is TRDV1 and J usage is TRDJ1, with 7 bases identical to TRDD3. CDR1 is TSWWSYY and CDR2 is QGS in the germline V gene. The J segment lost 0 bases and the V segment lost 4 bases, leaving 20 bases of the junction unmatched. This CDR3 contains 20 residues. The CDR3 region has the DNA TGTGCTCTTGGGGCTCGGCCCCAACGAAGTAGTTGGGGGAACACCGATAAACTCATCTTT. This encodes CALGARPQRSSWGNTDKLIF.

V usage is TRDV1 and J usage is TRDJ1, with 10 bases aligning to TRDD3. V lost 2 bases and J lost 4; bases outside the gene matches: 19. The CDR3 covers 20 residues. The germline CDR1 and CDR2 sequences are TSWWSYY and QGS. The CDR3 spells CALGESNRGLTGGLGDKLIF. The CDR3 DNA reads TGTGCTCTTGGGGAATCCAACAGGGGACTAACTGGGGGATTAGGCGATAAACTCATCTTT.

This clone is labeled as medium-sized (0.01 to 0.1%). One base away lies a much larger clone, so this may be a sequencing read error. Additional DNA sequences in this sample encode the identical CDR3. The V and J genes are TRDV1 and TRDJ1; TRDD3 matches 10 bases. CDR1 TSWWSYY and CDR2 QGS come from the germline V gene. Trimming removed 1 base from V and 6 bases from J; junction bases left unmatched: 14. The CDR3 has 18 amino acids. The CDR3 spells CALGERFLQRGDTHKLIF. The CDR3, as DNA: TGTGCTCTTGGGGAACGCTTCCTACAAAGGGGGGATACGCATAAACTCATCTTT.

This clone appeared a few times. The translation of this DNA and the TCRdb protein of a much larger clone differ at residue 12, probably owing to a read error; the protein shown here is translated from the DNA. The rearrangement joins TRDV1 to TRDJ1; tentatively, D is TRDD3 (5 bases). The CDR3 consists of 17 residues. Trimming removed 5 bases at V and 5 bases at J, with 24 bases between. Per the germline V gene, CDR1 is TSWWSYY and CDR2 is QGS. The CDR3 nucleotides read TGTGCTCTTGGGAGTAAGCCACGCCGACCTGGGAGAGATAAACTCATCTTT. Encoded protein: CALGSKPRRPGRDKLIF.

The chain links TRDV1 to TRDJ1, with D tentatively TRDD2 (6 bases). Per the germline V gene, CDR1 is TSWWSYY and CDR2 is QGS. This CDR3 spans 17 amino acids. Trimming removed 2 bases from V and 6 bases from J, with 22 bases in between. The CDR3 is CALGESFLHRPPNKLIF. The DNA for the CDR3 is TGTGCTCTTGGGGAAAGCTTCCTTCATCGCCCACCTAATAAACTCATCTTT.

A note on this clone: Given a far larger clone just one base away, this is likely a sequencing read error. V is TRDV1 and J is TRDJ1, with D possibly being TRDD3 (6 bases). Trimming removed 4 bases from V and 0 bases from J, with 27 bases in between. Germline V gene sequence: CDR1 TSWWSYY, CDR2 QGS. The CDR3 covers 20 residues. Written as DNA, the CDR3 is TGTGCTCTTGGGGTCCTCTTTCGTACTGGGAGACCCGGTTACACCGATAAACTCATCTTT. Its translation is CALGVLFRTGRPGYTDKLIF.

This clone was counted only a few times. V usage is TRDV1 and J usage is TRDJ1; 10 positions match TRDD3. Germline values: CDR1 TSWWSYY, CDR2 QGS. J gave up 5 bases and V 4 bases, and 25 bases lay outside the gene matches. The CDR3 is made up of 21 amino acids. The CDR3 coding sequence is TGTGCTCTTGGGGTCCTAAAAACGCTTCGGGGTCTTCGCTGGGGGATAGATAAACTCATCTTT. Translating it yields CALGVLKTLRGLRWGIDKLIF.